Below, 22 T cell receptor beta chains from the same sample are listed, as sequenced in a study of blood T cell repertoires in COVID-19. TCRdb's table, derived via immunoSEQ multiplex PCR, lists solely in-frame clones and lacks some. The sample yields a few hundred thousand clones, approximately 85% seen once. Material for sequencing was PBMCs or T cells enriched from blood (not recorded which). These receptors were collected from a man younger than 45 who had recovered from COVID-19.

A single count supports this clone. The rearrangement links TRBV28 to TRBJ1-4; the D is unclear. With 8 bases removed from V and 0 bases from J, the gap between germline ends came to 10 bases. There are 14 residues in the CDR3. CDR1 MDHEN and CDR2 SYDVKM come from the germline V gene. CDR3 nucleotide sequence: TGTGCCAGCTTCCACCGGTCAACTAATGAAAAACTGTTTTTT. This gives the protein CASFHRSTNEKLFF.

This sequence joins TRBV5-1 and TRBJ1-4, with TRBD1 matching over 8 bases. This CDR3 has 15 amino acids. Trimming cost V 2 bases and J 8 bases; bases outside gene matches: 8. Germline lookup yields CDR1 SGHRS and CDR2 YFSETQ. The CDR3 protein is CASSFTGGIEEKLFF. CDR3 bases: TGCGCCAGCAGCTTCACAGGGGGTATAGAAGAAAAACTGTTTTTT.

This sequence joins TRBV6-5 and TRBJ1-3; 10 bases align to TRBD1. The CDR3 covers 15 residues. Germline lookup yields CDR1 MNHEY and CDR2 SVGAGI. The trim removed 2 bases at V and 6 bases at J, leaving 4 bases unmatched. Here the CDR3 reads CASSYGTGVLNTIYF. CDR3 nucleotides: TGTGCCAGCAGTTACGGGACAGGGGTATTAAACACCATATATTTT.

The chain carries TRBV4-1 and TRBJ1-6; D remains unclear. This CDR3 region has 13 residues. The germline V and J ends were trimmed by 4 bases and 7 bases, with 8 bases remaining between them. CDR1 MGHRA and CDR2 YSYEKL come from the germline V gene. The CDR3 loop is CASSPTGNSPLHF. DNA for the CDR3: TGCGCCAGCAGCCCGACCGGGAATTCACCCCTCCACTTT.

The rearrangement joins TRBV4-1 to TRBJ2-1, with D perhaps matching TRBD1 (5 bases). Trimming stripped 4 bases from V and 0 bases from J, with 13 bases between. The CDR3 length is 16 residues. Germline V lookup: CDR1 MGHRA, CDR2 YSYEKL. The CDR3 region is CASSLQETSSYNEQFF. CDR3 nucleotides: TGCGCCAGCAGCCTACAGGAGACGAGCTCCTACAATGAGCAGTTCTTC.

The chain combines TRBV12-3 or TRBV12-4 with TRBJ2-2; no clear D. V lost 6 bases and J 4 bases, leaving 9 bases between the germline ends. This CDR3 has 13 residues. The CDR3 sequence is CASSPGSTGELFF. CDR3 sequence (DNA): TGTGCCAGCAGCCCTGGTAGCACCGGGGAGCTGTTTTTT.

The gene calls are TRBV7-6 and TRBJ2-2, with D hard to call. Germline V gene lookup returns CDR1 SGHVS and CDR2 FNYEAQ. CDR3 length: 13 amino acids. The germline V and J ends were trimmed by 3 bases and 6 bases, with 8 bases remaining between them. The CDR3 spells CASSLEFAGELFF. The CDR3 DNA follows: TGTGCCAGCAGCTTGGAGTTTGCCGGGGAGCTGTTTTTT.

The V gene is TRBV4-2, the J gene TRBJ1-1; 7 positions match TRBD1. Trimming at V came to 2 bases and at J to 0 bases, leaving 6 bases not matched to a gene. The CDR3 totals 16 residues. Germline lookup yields CDR1 LGHNA and CDR2 YNFKEQ. This CDR3 is CASSQTSTGLNTEAFF. CDR3 sequence (DNA): TGTGCCAGCAGCCAAACATCGACAGGGTTGAACACTGAAGCTTTCTTT.

This chain connects TRBV27 to TRBJ1-1; 7 bases agree with TRBD1. CDR3 size: 14 residues. V dropped 7 bases and J dropped 4; count of bases not matched to a gene: 9. CDR1 is MNHEY and CDR2 is SMNVEV in the germline V gene (reference sequence). This chain's CDR3 is CASKNRGLTTEAFF. CDR3 nucleotide sequence: TGTGCCAGCAAAAACAGGGGTTTGACCACTGAAGCTTTCTTT.

This sequence joins TRBV5-4 and TRBJ2-2, with D possibly being TRBD2 (6 bases). The CDR3 contains 16 residues. Germline CDR1 and CDR2: SGHNT and YYREEE (reference sequence). Trimming took 2 bases from V and 6 from J, leaving 17 bases between them. CDR3 residues: CASSLSAGTVSGELFF. CDR3 coding DNA: TGTGCCAGCAGCTTATCCGCGGGGACGGTTTCCGGGGAGCTGTTTTTT.

This clone was detected only a few times. The chain has TRBV5-6 and TRBJ1-5, with TRBD1 as a possible D gene (6 bases). The CDR3 loop spans 16 amino acids. Per the germline V gene, CDR1 is SGHDT and CDR2 is YYEEEE. Trimming took off 4 bases at V and 6 bases at J, with 20 bases between the two ends. In DNA form, the CDR3 reads TGTGCCAGCAGCCAGGGGCCTCTAACAGGCGCTCAGCCCCAGCATTTT. It is translated as CASSQGPLTGAQPQHF.

This rearrangement joins TRBV9 to TRBJ1-2; a possible D gene is TRBD1 (5 bases). Between the trimmed V and J ends, which lost 0 bases and 8 bases, there was a span of 14 bases. CDR3 length: 14 residues. Per the germline V gene, CDR1 is SGDLS and CDR2 is YYNGEE. CDR3 sequence: CASSVGRQPTGYTF. In DNA, the CDR3 is TGTGCCAGCAGCGTAGGAAGACAGCCTACGGGCTACACCTTC.

The rearrangement links TRBV19 to TRBJ1-6; 8 nucleotides agree with TRBD1. The CDR3 consists of 16 residues. Trimming took 3 bases from V and 5 from J; bases not matched to a gene: 6. Germline V gives CDR1 LNHDA, CDR2 SQIVND (reference sequence). The CDR3 DNA reads TGTGCCAGTAGTATCGCAGGGGGCCTCAATAATTCACCCCTCCACTTT. Protein product: CASSIAGGLNNSPLHF.

This chain joins TRBV24-1 and TRBJ2-3; 9 bases map to TRBD2. V lost 9 bases to trimming and J lost 1 base; unmatched junction nucleotides: 4. CDR1 KGHDR and CDR2 SFDVKD come from the germline V gene. The CDR3 sequence is 14 residues long. The CDR3 loop is CATSAGGGTDTQYF. The CDR3 DNA follows: TGTGCCACCTCGGCGGGGGGGGGCACAGATACGCAGTATTTT.

The gene calls are TRBV6-5 and TRBJ1-1, with D tentatively TRBD1 (6 bases). CDR1 and CDR2 (germline): MNHEY, SVGAGI. The CDR3 extends over 11 amino acids. V was cut by 2 bases and J by 9 bases, with 7 bases left in between. The CDR3 DNA reads TGTGCCAGCAGTTACGGGGACAAAGCTTTCTTT. The encoded protein is CASSYGDKAFF.

J is TRBJ1-2 and V is TRBV30; D gene unclear. The V gene's germline CDR1 is GTSNPN and CDR2 SVGIG (reference sequence). CDR3 length equals 12 residues. The ends were cut back, 4 bases at V and 4 bases at J, with 10 bases in the middle. This CDR3 reads CAWNPLGYGYTF. As DNA, the CDR3 is TGTGCCTGGAATCCCCTCGGCTATGGCTACACCTTC.

The rearrangement uses TRBV27 and TRBJ1-2; TRBD1 aligns across 8 bases. The V and J ends lost 2 bases and 7 bases, in that order; junction bases with no gene match: 9. The germline V gene encodes CDR1 MNHEY and CDR2 SMNVEV (reference sequence). The CDR3 extends over 15 amino acids. In DNA form, the CDR3 reads TGTGCCAGCAGTTTAACGCCACAGGGGGTGGGTGGCTACACCTTC. This codes for CASSLTPQGVGGYTF.

Note on this clone: Different DNA sequences within this sample yield the same CDR3. V and J are TRBV7-2 and TRBJ1-6; 10 bases agree with TRBD1. Germline V gives CDR1 SGHTA, CDR2 FQGNSA. The CDR3 totals 16 residues. Trimming cost V 1 base and J 7 bases; bases outside gene matches: 4. This chain's CDR3 is CASSLGGTGVNSPLHF. CDR3 in DNA: TGTGCCAGCAGCTTAGGAGGGACAGGGGTGAATTCACCCCTCCACTTT. The full variable domain, in which reference TRBV7-2 and TRBJ1-6 provide the parts outside the CDR3, is GAGVSQSPSNKVTEKGKDVELRCDPISGHTALYWYRQSLGQGLEFLIYFQGNSAPDKSGLPSDRFSAERTGGSVSTLTIQRTQQEDSAVYLCASSLGGTGVNSPLHFGNGTRLTVT.

This chain links TRBV30 with TRBJ1-1; 9 bases align to TRBD1. Germline lookup yields CDR1 GTSNPN and CDR2 SVGIG (reference sequence). The CDR3 has 12 residues. After removal of 5 bases from V and 4 bases from J, the junction contained 2 bases not matched to a gene. In DNA form, the CDR3 reads TGTGCCTGGCTGACAGGGGGCACTGAAGCTTTCTTT. As protein: CAWLTGGTEAFF.

The V gene is TRBV2, the J gene TRBJ1-2; D is ambiguous. The CDR3 consists of 12 residues. The ends were cut back, 7 bases at V and 6 bases at J, with 12 bases in the middle. Germline V gives CDR1 SNHLY, CDR2 FYNNEI. CDR3 region: CASTRSGDGYTF. In DNA, the CDR3 is TGTGCCAGCACCCGCAGCGGGGATGGCTACACCTTC.

A few counts support this clone. The chain employs TRBV30 and TRBJ1-1; 9 bases align to TRBD1. The germline V gene encodes CDR1 GTSNPN and CDR2 SVGIG (reference sequence). The CDR3 contains 15 residues. CDR3 nucleotide sequence: TGTGCTTTGGGACAGGGTATCGCGTTGAACACTGAAGCTTTCTTT. Residues: CALGQGIALNTEAFF.

V gene TRBV5-5 combines with J gene TRBJ2-7, with D hard to call. The CDR3 runs to 13 residues. V lost 0 bases and J lost 6, with 10 bases in between. The V gene's germline CDR1 is SGHKS and CDR2 YYEKEE (reference sequence). DNA for the CDR3: TGTGCCAGCAGCTTGGTCGGTAAACCCGAGCAGTACTTC. Its protein product is CASSLVGKPEQYF.